The clone carrying this T cell receptor (beta chain) was observed at least ten times. Its antigen remains unknown. TCRdb re-analysed the multiplex PCR reads in MiXCR, keeping a single row per CDR3 protein. The sample shows around 140,000 distinct CDR3 sequences, 30% to 35% of them seen only once. This sample is part of a study of breast tumors, draining lymph nodes, adjacent tissues. Notes on the study in general: Tumors had less TCR diversity than lymph nodes, more than nontumor tissue.

The lymph nodes were axillary draining lymph nodes from breast cancer patients. The CDR3 has 15 amino acids. The germline CDR1 and CDR2 sequences are ENHRY and SYGVKD. V trimming: 8 bases; J trimming: 3 bases; junction bases outside the gene matches: 7. Sequenced: axillary lymph node tissue. The TCR originated in a female donor with breast cancer. Some clones in this sample may be carry-over from other donors' samples. This chain connects TRBV10-3 to TRBJ1-4; TRBD1 matches 9 bases. CDR3 coding DNA: TGTGCCATCGGCGACTGGACAGGGGCTAATGAAAAACTGTTTTTT. It is translated as CAIGDWTGANEKLFF.